A selection of T cell receptor beta chains follows, all from one sample in a study of T cell responses to AZD1222 COVID-19 vaccine. Generated by immunoSEQ multiplex PCR, the TCRdb table keeps only in-frame clones and is missing some. This sample has tens of thousands of clones, with about three quarters found just once. Sequenced here: peripheral blood, sampled 28 days after the second AZD1222 dose. The source of these receptors is an adult who received the AZD1222 COVID-19 vaccine. The CDR3 runs from the conserved cysteine through the conserved F or W. The D gene is left open where the match is weak. The listing skips clone size in some rows; elsewhere it reads once, few, many or a size class.

v_call,j_call,clone_size,d_call,cdr3_aa,cdr3_nt
TRBV9,TRBJ1-3,NA,NA,CASSAETVKAGNTIYF,TGTGCCAGCAGCGCCGAGACGGTTAAAGCTGGAAACACCATATATTTT
TRBV4-3,TRBJ2-2,NA,NA,CASSQGTTNTGELFF,TGCGCCAGCAGCCAAGGGACTACGAACACCGGGGAGCTGTTTTTT
TRBV28,TRBJ1-6,NA,NA,CASSLRLPDPNSPLHF,TGTGCCAGCAGTTTAAGACTCCCAGACCCTAATTCACCCCTCCACTTT
TRBV7-9,TRBJ2-3,NA,TRBD2,CASIRGLAGTGTQYF,TGTGCCAGCATCCGCGGGCTAGCGGGAACCGGTACGCAGTATTTT
TRBV7-2,TRBJ1-2,NA,NA,CASSLAPGPNYGYTF,TGTGCCAGCAGCTTAGCTCCAGGGCCTAACTATGGCTACACCTTC
TRBV12-3/TRBV12-4,TRBJ1-1,many,TRBD1,CASSFTGDTEAFF,TGTGCCAGCAGTTTTACAGGGGATACTGAAGCTTTCTTT
TRBV7-9,TRBJ2-7,NA,NA,CASSLVDPYEQYF,TGTGCCAGCAGCTTAGTTGACCCCTACGAGCAGTACTTC
TRBV19,TRBJ1-2,once,TRBD1,CASTLGQIVNYGYTF,TGTGCCAGTACCCTGGGACAGATAGTAAACTATGGCTACACCTTC
TRBV24-1,TRBJ1-2,NA,TRBD1,CATRRTGENYGYTF,TGTGCCACCAGGCGGACAGGGGAAAACTATGGCTACACCTTC
TRBV6-5,TRBJ1-4,NA,NA,CASSPHGRQLFF,TGTGCCAGCAGCCCACACGGACGCCAACTGTTTTTT
TRBV28,TRBJ1-5,NA,TRBD1,CASSPTTGDNQPQHF,TGTGCCAGCAGTCCCACAACAGGGGACAATCAGCCCCAGCATTTT
TRBV6-5,TRBJ2-1,NA,TRBD2,CASSYGLAVLYNEQFF,TGTGCCAGCAGCTACGGACTAGCGGTCCTCTACAATGAGCAGTTCTTC
TRBV12-3/TRBV12-4,TRBJ2-2,NA,NA,CASSAQVPGELFF,TGTGCCAGCAGTGCACAGGTCCCCGGGGAGCTGTTTTTT
TRBV21-1,TRBJ1-5,NA,NA,CASSSAGNQPQHF,TGTGCCAGCAGCAGTGCGGGGAATCAGCCCCAGCATTTT
TRBV18,TRBJ2-5,NA,NA,CASSPHSQETQYF,TGTGCCAGCTCACCACACTCCCAAGAGACCCAGTACTTC
TRBV11-3,TRBJ2-5,once,NA,CASSSSSAGEETQYF,TGTGCCAGCAGCTCCTCCTCGGCTGGGGAAGAGACCCAGTACTTC
TRBV4-1,TRBJ2-7,NA,NA,CASSQEIGGAYEQYF,TGCGCCAGCAGCCAAGAGATAGGGGGGGCCTACGAGCAGTACTTC
TRBV6-6,TRBJ2-7,few,TRBD1,CASRQGQGESYEQYF,TGTGCCAGCAGACAGGGACAGGGAGAGTCCTACGAGCAGTACTTC
TRBV5-1,TRBJ2-5,NA,NA,CASSLGRGTQETQYF,TGCGCCAGCAGCTTGGGTAGAGGGACACAAGAGACCCAGTACTTC
TRBV18,TRBJ1-1,NA,NA,CASSSREGGTEAFF,TGTGCCAGCTCATCTAGGGAGGGAGGCACTGAAGCTTTCTTT
TRBV5-1,TRBJ2-7,NA,NA,CASSLGSSEQYF,TGCGCCAGCAGCTTGGGGTCATCCGAGCAGTACTTC
TRBV7-9,TRBJ1-5,NA,NA,CASSRGQTGPQHF,TGTGCCAGCAGCCGGGGTCAGACAGGGCCCCAGCATTTT
TRBV5-5,TRBJ1-1,NA,NA,CASSSVGPVPEAFF,TGTGCCAGCAGCTCCGTTGGCCCGGTCCCTGAAGCTTTCTTT
TRBV19,TRBJ2-7,once,NA,CASSIPGGQGYSYEQYF,TGTGCCAGTAGTATTCCCGGGGGACAAGGGTACTCCTACGAGCAGTACTTC
TRBV5-6,TRBJ1-5,NA,NA,CASSRGYNQPQHF,TGTGCCAGCAGCCGGGGGTATAATCAGCCCCAGCATTTT